What follows describes a single TCR beta chain. Trimming pared 3 bases from V and 7 bases from J, leaving 9 bases between. CDR3 size: 12 residues. Germline CDR1 is LGHDT and CDR2 is YNNKEL (reference sequence). With no exceptions, donors were healthy Caucasians. Template switching created a universal primer site, and the cDNA included unique molecular identifiers. TCRdb processed the 5' RACE reads anew with MiXCR; each CDR3 protein has one entry. The repertoire holds about 470,000 distinct CDR3 sequences, around 24% seen once, with 2.9% in the top ten. The sample is drawn from a study of identical twins. A further study also used this sample, focusing on T cells expressing NK-cell markers.

The V and J genes are TRBV3-1 and TRBJ2-5; D is unclear. This clonotype was sampled from a woman aged 18-29 years in good health. Specimen: CD4+ T cells sorted from blood. The CDR3 region is CASSHGYGTQYF. CDR3 DNA sequence: TGTGCCAGCAGCCACGGGTACGGGACCCAGTACTTC.